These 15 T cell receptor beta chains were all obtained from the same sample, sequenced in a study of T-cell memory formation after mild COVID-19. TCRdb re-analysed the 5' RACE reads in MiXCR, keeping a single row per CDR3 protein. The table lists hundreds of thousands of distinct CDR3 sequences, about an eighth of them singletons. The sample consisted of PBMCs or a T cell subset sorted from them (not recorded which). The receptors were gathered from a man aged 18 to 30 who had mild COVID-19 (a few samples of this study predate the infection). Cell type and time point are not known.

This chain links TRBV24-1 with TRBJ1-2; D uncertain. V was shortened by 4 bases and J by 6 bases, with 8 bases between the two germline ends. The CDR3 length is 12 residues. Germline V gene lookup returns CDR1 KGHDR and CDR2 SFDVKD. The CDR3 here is CATSDTWDGYTF. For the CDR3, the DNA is TGTGCCACCAGTGACACTTGGGATGGCTACACCTTC.

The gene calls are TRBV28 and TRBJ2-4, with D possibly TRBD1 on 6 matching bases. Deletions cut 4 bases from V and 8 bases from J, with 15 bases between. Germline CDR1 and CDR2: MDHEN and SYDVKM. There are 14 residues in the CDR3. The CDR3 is CASSSGRGADIQYF. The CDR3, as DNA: TGTGCCAGCAGTTCAGGCAGGGGAGCGGACATTCAGTACTTC.

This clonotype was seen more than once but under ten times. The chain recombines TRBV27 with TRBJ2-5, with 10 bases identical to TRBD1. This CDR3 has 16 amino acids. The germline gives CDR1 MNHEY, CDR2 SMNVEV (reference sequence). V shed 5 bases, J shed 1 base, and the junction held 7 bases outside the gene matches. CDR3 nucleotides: TGTGCCAGCAGTCCCACGGACAGGGGGTTCCAAGAGACCCAGTACTTC. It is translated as CASSPTDRGFQETQYF.

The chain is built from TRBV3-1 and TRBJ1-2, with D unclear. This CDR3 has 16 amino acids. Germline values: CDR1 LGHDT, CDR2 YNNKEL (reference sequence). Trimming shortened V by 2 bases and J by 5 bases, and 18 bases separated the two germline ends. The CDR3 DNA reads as TGTGCCAGCAGCCAATCCCGGGGATCCGTTCGGTATGGCTACACCTTC. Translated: CASSQSRGSVRYGYTF.

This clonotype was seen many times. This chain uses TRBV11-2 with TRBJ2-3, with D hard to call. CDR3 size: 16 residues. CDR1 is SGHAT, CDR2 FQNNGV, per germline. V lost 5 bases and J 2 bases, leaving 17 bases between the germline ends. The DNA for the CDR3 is TGTGCCAGCAGCCCCCTACTCGCGGAGTCCACAGATACGCAGTATTTT. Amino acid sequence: CASSPLLAESTDTQYF.

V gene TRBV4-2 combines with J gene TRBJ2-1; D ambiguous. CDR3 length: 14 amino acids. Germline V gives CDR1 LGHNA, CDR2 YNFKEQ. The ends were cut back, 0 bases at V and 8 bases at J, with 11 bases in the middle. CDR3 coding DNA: TGTGCCAGCAGCCAAGATCTTGGGTACTATGAGCAGTTCTTC. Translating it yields CASSQDLGYYEQFF.

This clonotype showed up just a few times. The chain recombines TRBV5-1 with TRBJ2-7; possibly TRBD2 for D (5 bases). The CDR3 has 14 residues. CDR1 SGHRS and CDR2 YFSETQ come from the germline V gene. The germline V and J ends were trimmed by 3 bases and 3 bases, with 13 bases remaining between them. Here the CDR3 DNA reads TGCGCCAGCAGCTGGACCGGAGGTGGCTACGAGCAGTACTTC. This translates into CASSWTGGGYEQYF.

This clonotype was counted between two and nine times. CDR3 sequence (DNA): TGTGCCAGCTCACGCGCCGTTGCGGGCGCTGGTAATAGGGCCAACGTCCTGACTTTC. It encodes CASSRAVAGAGNRANVLTF. The chain employs TRBV18 and TRBJ2-6; D possibly corresponds to TRBD2 (5 bases). The germline CDR1 and CDR2 sequences are KGHSH and LQKENI. Trimming took 4 bases from V and 5 from J, leaving 24 bases between them. This CDR3 has 19 residues.

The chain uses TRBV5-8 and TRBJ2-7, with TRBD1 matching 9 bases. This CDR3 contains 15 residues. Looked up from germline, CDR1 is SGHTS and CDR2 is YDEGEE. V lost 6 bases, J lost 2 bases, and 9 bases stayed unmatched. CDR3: CASTEDRGDTYEQYV. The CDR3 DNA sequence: TGTGCCAGCACCGAGGACAGGGGAGATACCTACGAGCAGTACGTC.

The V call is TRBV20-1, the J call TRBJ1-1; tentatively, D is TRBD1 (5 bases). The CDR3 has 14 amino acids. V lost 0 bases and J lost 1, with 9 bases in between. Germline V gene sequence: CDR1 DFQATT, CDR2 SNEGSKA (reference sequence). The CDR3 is CSARDRGGNTEAFF. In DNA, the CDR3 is TGCAGTGCTAGAGACCGGGGGGGGAACACTGAAGCTTTCTTT.

CDR3 bases: TGCAGTGGTAGCACGACAACAACTAATGAAAAACTGTTTTTT. Residues: CSGSTTTTNEKLFF. V gene TRBV20-1 combines with J gene TRBJ1-4; no reliable D call. Per germline, CDR1 DFQATT and CDR2 SNEGSKA (reference sequence). The CDR3 has 14 amino acids. V gave up 7 bases and J gave up 0 bases, with 12 bases separating them.

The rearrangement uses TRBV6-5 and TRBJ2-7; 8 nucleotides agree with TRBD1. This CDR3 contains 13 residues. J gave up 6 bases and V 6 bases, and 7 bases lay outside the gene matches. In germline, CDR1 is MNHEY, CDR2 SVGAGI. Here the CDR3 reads CASSSGTGLEQYV. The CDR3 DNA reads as TGTGCCAGCAGCTCCGGGACAGGTCTCGAGCAGTACGTC.

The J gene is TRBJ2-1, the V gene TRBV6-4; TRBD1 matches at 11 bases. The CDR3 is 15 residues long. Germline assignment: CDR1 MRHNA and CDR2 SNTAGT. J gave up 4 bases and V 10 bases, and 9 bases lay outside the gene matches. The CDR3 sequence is CAIIYRDRGYNEQFF. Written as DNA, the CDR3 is TGTGCCATCATCTACCGGGACAGGGGGTACAATGAGCAGTTCTTC.

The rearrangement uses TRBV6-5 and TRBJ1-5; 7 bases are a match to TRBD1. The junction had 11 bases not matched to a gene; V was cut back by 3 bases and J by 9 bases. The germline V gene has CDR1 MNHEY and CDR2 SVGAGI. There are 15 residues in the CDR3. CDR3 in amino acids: CASSYGSGGNSPQHF. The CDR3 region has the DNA TGTGCCAGCAGTTATGGGTCAGGGGGGAATTCGCCCCAGCATTTT.

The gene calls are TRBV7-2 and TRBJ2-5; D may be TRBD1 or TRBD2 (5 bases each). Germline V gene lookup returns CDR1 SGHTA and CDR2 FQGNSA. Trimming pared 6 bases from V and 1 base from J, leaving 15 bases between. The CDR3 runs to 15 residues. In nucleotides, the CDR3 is TGTGCCAGCAGGACCACAGGAGGCTTCCAAGAGACCCAGTACTTC. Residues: CASRTTGGFQETQYF.